This entry concerns a single T cell receptor beta chain. This sample is drawn from a study of shared clonotypes between healthy human individuals. Study context: Each donor's CD8 memory used one plate, CD8 naive two, each CD4 subset three.

Using immunoSEQ multiplex PCR, the repertoire was profiled, and TCRdb retains in-frame clones only, with some absent. The sample contains about 2.3 million clones, just under 95% of which appear only once. The CDR3 runs 14 residues. Between the trimmed V and J ends, which lost 11 bases and 1 base, there was a span of 16 bases. Germline lookup yields CDR1 ENHRY and CDR2 SYGVKD. The clonotype was recovered from a man in his late teens or twenties in good health. Some clones in this sample may be carry-over from other donors' samples. The V and J genes are TRBV10-3 and TRBJ2-3; D remains ambiguous. Sequencing was done on a sample of naive CD4+ T cells from PBMCs. Documented subset: CD45RA+ positively selected. The DNA of the CDR3 is TGTGCCTGCGCAGGCCCCCGGGGCACAGATACGCAGTATTTT. Amino acids: CACAGPRGTDTQYF.